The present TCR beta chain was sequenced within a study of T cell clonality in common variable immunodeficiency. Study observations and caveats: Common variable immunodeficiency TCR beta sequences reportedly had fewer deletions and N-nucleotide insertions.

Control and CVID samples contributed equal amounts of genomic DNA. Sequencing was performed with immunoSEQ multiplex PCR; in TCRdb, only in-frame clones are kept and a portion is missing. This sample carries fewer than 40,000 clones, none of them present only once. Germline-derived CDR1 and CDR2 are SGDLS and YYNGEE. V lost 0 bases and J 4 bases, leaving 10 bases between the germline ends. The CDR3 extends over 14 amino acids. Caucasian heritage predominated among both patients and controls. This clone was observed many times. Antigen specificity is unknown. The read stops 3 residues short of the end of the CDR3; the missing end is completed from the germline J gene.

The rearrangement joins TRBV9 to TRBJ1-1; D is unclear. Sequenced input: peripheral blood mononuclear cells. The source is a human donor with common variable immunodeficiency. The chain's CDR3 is CASSVGHSGTEAFF. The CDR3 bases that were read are TGTGCCAGCAGCGTAGGCCATTCAGGCACTGAA.